The rows below give T cell receptor beta chains drawn from one sample of a study of blood T cell repertoires in COVID-19. Sequencing used immunoSEQ multiplex PCR; TCRdb keeps in-frame clones, though not all of them. The data show about 40,000 clones, roughly four fifths seen once. The sequencing sample was made of peripheral blood. Source of these receptors: an older woman with acute or convalescent COVID-19. The CDR3 runs from the conserved cysteine through the conserved F or W. The order of the fields is CDR3 DNA, CDR3 protein, D gene, CDR3 length, V gene, J gene, clone size. D genes are given only for firm matches. Part of the rows lack a size; the others show once, few, many or a class for expanded clones.

TGTGCCAGCAGGGCACTAGGGGGAGGCTACACCTTC	CASRALGGGYTF	-	12	TRBV28	TRBJ1-2	-
TGCAGCGTTACAAAAACAGGCAATGAGCAGTTCTTC	CSVTKTGNEQFF	-	12	TRBV29-1	TRBJ2-1	-
TGTGCCAGCAGCGGTGGGAGGGAGGGATACAATGAGCAGTTCTTC	CASSGGREGYNEQFF	TRBD2	15	TRBV9	TRBJ2-1	once
TGTGCCAGCAGTGAAGTCAGGACAGGGCTGGTGTCTGGGGCCAACGTCCTGACTTTC	CASSEVRTGLVSGANVLTF	TRBD1	19	TRBV2	TRBJ2-6	-
TGTGCCAGCTGTTCGGGGGAATGGGACACTGAAGCTTTCTTT	CASCSGEWDTEAFF	-	14	TRBV7-9	TRBJ1-1	-
TGTGCCAGCAGTTACTACAGGGGGAGGGATCAGCCCCAGCATTTT	CASSYYRGRDQPQHF	TRBD1	15	TRBV6-5	TRBJ1-5	-
TGTGCCAGCAGCTTGGCCTCCGGAGCGGGAACCTACAATGAGCAGTTCTTC	CASSLASGAGTYNEQFF	TRBD2	17	TRBV5-4	TRBJ2-1	-
TGTGCCAGCAGCTCCCGACAGGGATTAGCTGGAAACACCATATATTTT	CASSSRQGLAGNTIYF	TRBD1	16	TRBV7-6	TRBJ1-3	few
TGTGCCAGCAGCAACCGGGACAGGGGCGTTAGGCCCCAGCATTTT	CASSNRDRGVRPQHF	-	15	TRBV21-1	TRBJ1-5	-
TGTGCCAGCTCAAACCGGGACAGCTCTGGAAACACCATATATTTT	CASSNRDSSGNTIYF	TRBD1	15	TRBV18	TRBJ1-3	-
TGTGCCAGCAGCTTAACTAGGGACACTGAAGCTTTCTTT	CASSLTRDTEAFF	-	13	TRBV7-2	TRBJ1-1	-
TGTGCCAGCAGCGTAGGGACAGTTAAAAATGAAAAACTGTTTTTT	CASSVGTVKNEKLFF	-	15	TRBV9	TRBJ1-4	-
TGTGCCTGGAGCTTACGGACAGGGGGAAGATCACCCCTCCACTTT	CAWSLRTGGRSPLHF	TRBD1	15	TRBV30	TRBJ1-6	-
TGCGCCAGCAGCCCGTACGCGGGAGACACAGATACGCAGTATTTT	CASSPYAGDTDTQYF	TRBD2	15	TRBV4-1	TRBJ2-3	-
TGTGCCAGCAGCAAGGGACTAGCGATGTACGAGCAGTACTTC	CASSKGLAMYEQYF	TRBD2	14	TRBV7-2	TRBJ2-7	-
TGCGCCAGCAGCCTAGGACAGGGGGAACGCGAAAAACTGTTTTTT	CASSLGQGEREKLFF	TRBD1	15	TRBV4-1	TRBJ1-4	-
TGCGCCAGCAGCTTGGGTTCCGGGGGGTTTGACACCGGGGAGCTGTTTTTT	CASSLGSGGFDTGELFF	TRBD2	17	TRBV5-1	TRBJ2-2	-
TGTGCCACCAGTGATCCCGGGACTAGCAAATCTGATGAGCAGTTCTTC	CATSDPGTSKSDEQFF	TRBD2	16	TRBV24-1	TRBJ2-1	-
TGCGCCAGCAGCCCGGGACAGGGCGCAGATACGCAGTATTTT	CASSPGQGADTQYF	TRBD1	14	TRBV5-1	TRBJ2-3	-
TGTGCCAGCAGTCACGATTGGACAGGGGGCTACGAAGCTTTCTTT	CASSHDWTGGYEAFF	TRBD1	15	TRBV6-5	TRBJ1-1	few
TGTGCCAGCAGCTTCCCCCGGGACAGTTTCTACGAGCAGTACTTC	CASSFPRDSFYEQYF	TRBD1	15	TRBV7-3	TRBJ2-7	-
TGTGCCAGCAGCTCACAGGGACAGGGGCCCCGCAGGGACTACGAGCAGTACTTC	CASSSQGQGPRRDYEQYF	TRBD1	18	TRBV7-3	TRBJ2-7	-
TGTGCCAGCAACACAATCACCCGTAACACTGAAGCTTTCTTT	CASNTITRNTEAFF	-	14	TRBV6-5	TRBJ1-1	-
TGTGCCAGCAGCCCCGAAGATTACGGAGGACAGATTAATTCACCCCTCCACTTT	CASSPEDYGGQINSPLHF	-	18	TRBV5-4	TRBJ1-6	-
TGTGCCAGCAGTTTCGGCAGGGGGTATGGCTACACCTTC	CASSFGRGYGYTF	TRBD1	13	TRBV6-5	TRBJ1-2	once
TGTGCCAGTAGTATTCCGGGAGTGGACTATGGCTACACCTTC	CASSIPGVDYGYTF	-	14	TRBV19	TRBJ1-2	-
TGTGCCAGCAGCCAGTTTGGGGGGGCCCAAAACATTCAGTACTTC	CASSQFGGAQNIQYF	-	15	TRBV5-4	TRBJ2-4	-
TGTGCCAGCAGTTTACAGGGTCTTTCAAAAGAGACCCAGTACTTC	CASSLQGLSKETQYF	-	15	TRBV27	TRBJ2-5	-
TGCGCCAGCAGCCAAGGCTACCCCGGGAATGAGCAGTTCTTC	CASSQGYPGNEQFF	-	14	TRBV4-1	TRBJ2-1	-
TGCGCCAGCAGCTTGGAGGGACCCGGGAGGTGGGAGACCCAGTACTTC	CASSLEGPGRWETQYF	TRBD2	16	TRBV5-1	TRBJ2-5	-
TGTGCCAGCAGTGAAACTAGCGGGGGGGCAGATACGCAGTATTTT	CASSETSGGADTQYF	TRBD2	15	TRBV6-1	TRBJ2-3	few
TGTGCCAGCAGCCGTCAGGACAGCATGAATTCACCCCTCCACTTT	CASSRQDSMNSPLHF	-	15	TRBV3-1/TRBV3-2	TRBJ1-6	-
TGTGCCAGTAGTATCAGGTCGGTGAACACTGAAGCTTTCTTT	CASSIRSVNTEAFF	-	14	TRBV19	TRBJ1-1	few
TGTGCCAGCATCAGACTAGCGGGAGTGACCGAGCAGTACTTC	CASIRLAGVTEQYF	TRBD2	14	TRBV7-2	TRBJ2-7	-
TGTGCCTGGAGTGTACGTGGCACAGGGGGAAACACCATATATTTT	CAWSVRGTGGNTIYF	-	15	TRBV30	TRBJ1-3	-
TGCAGCGTTGCCGGGATCGACGGCTACACCTTC	CSVAGIDGYTF	-	11	TRBV29-1	TRBJ1-2	-
TGTGCCAGTAGTACGGGACAGGTATTAAGCTACACCTTC	CASSTGQVLSYTF	TRBD1	13	TRBV19	TRBJ1-2	-
TGTGCCAGCAGCGTAGGGGGGGGACCGATCTACGAGCAGTACTTC	CASSVGGGPIYEQYF	TRBD2	15	TRBV9	TRBJ2-7	-
TGTGCCAGCAGTTATCGCGAGAGGTTAACCTACGAGCAGTACTTC	CASSYRERLTYEQYF	-	15	TRBV6-5	TRBJ2-7	-
TGTGCCAGCAGCCACCAGGACAGGCCTAATGAAAAACTGTTTTTT	CASSHQDRPNEKLFF	TRBD1	15	TRBV7-9	TRBJ1-4	-
TGTGCCAGCAGTTTAAACATGAACTATGGCTACACCTTC	CASSLNMNYGYTF	-	13	TRBV28	TRBJ1-2	-
TGTGCCAGCAGCATCTTGACGTCGGACTCTCAGAACACCGGGGAGCTGTTTTTT	CASSILTSDSQNTGELFF	-	18	TRBV7-9	TRBJ2-2	-
TGTGCCATCTCGGACAGTATCTACGAGCAGTACTTC	CAISDSIYEQYF	-	12	TRBV6-5	TRBJ2-7	-
TGTGCCAGCAGCTACGGGTTGGGACAGGGTGTCAGTACTAGCACAGATACGCAGTATTTT	CASSYGLGQGVSTSTDTQYF	TRBD1	20	TRBV9	TRBJ2-3	once
TGTGCCAGCAGTGACGACAGGACCGCTGAAAAACTGTTTTTT	CASSDDRTAEKLFF	-	14	TRBV6-1	TRBJ1-4	-